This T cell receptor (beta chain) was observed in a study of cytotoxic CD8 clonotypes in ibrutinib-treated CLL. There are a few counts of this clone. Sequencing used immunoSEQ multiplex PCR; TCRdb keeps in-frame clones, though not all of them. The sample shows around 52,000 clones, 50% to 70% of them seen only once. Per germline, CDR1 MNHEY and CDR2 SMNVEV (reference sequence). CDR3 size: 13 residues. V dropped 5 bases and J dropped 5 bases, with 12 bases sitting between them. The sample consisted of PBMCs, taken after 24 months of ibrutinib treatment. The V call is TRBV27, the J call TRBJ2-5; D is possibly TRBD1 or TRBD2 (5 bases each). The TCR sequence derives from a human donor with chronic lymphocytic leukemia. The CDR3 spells CASSRDPWETQYF. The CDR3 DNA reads TGTGCCAGCAGTAGGGACCCTTGGGAGACCCAGTACTTC.